The rows below give T cell receptor beta chains drawn from one sample of a study of response to subunit inactivated influenza vaccine. MiXCR, run by TCRdb on the RT-PCR reads, gives a single entry per CDR3 protein. This sample carries 530,000 or so distinct CDR3 sequences, roughly 10% of them seen once, and the ten largest clones take 10%. The sample consisted of PBMCs from blood, taken on the day of vaccination. The source is a man between 50 and 59 years old who received an inactivated influenza vaccine. Each CDR3 is given with its conserved first and last residue. The D gene is left open where the match is weak. The size field is filled for only some rows; it gives once, few, many or a size class.

v_call,j_call,clone_size,d_call,cdr3_aa,cdr3_nt
TRBV12-3/TRBV12-4,TRBJ2-1,many,TRBD2,CASSLAGRPGNEQFF,TGTGCCAGCAGCCTAGCGGGTCGTCCAGGCAATGAGCAGTTCTTC
TRBV4-2,TRBJ2-1,NA,TRBD2,CASSQDGSGGAVEQFF,TGTGCCAGCAGCCAAGACGGGAGCGGGGGGGCGGTTGAGCAGTTCTTC
TRBV5-8,TRBJ2-7,few,NA,CASSLAGQPSYEQYF,TGTGCCAGCAGCTTAGCGGGACAACCTTCCTACGAGCAGTACTTC
TRBV9,TRBJ2-5,few,TRBD2,CASSGGTSGSKTQYF,TGTGCCAGCAGCGGCGGGACTAGCGGGAGTAAGACCCAGTACTTC
TRBV20-1,TRBJ2-3,few,NA,CSARDLGLGGTDTQYF,TGCAGTGCTAGAGATTTAGGACTAGGGGGAACAGATACGCAGTATTTT
TRBV7-2,TRBJ2-7,NA,NA,CASSSEGVSAYEQYF,TGTGCCAGCAGCTCCGAAGGCGTCAGTGCCTACGAGCAGTACTTC
TRBV7-8,TRBJ2-4,NA,TRBD1,CASSRGQGENIQYF,TGTGCCAGCAGCAGGGGACAGGGGGAAAACATTCAGTACTTC
TRBV12-3/TRBV12-4,TRBJ2-7,few,NA,CASSFLLLGEQYF,TGTGCCAGCAGTTTTCTCCTGCTGGGCGAGCAGTACTTC
TRBV5-1,TRBJ2-1,NA,TRBD1,CASSLEWTGYNEQFF,TGCGCCAGCAGCTTGGAGTGGACAGGCTACAATGAGCAGTTCTTC
TRBV2,TRBJ2-7,few,NA,CASVGAYEQYF,TGTGCCTCGGTGGGAGCCTACGAGCAGTACTTC
TRBV20-1,TRBJ2-1,NA,NA,CSARDRPPGGQFF,TGCAGTGCTAGAGATCGGCCTCCGGGTGGGCAGTTCTTC
TRBV3-1,TRBJ2-3,many,NA,CASSGDSGPFTDTQYF,TGTGCCAGCAGCGGAGATTCGGGACCGTTCACAGATACGCAGTATTTT
TRBV6-5,TRBJ2-7,NA,TRBD1,CASSSLDRNHYEQYF,TGTGCCAGCAGTTCCCTGGACAGGAACCACTACGAGCAGTACTTC
TRBV12-3/TRBV12-4,TRBJ2-7,few,NA,CAHGHEQYF,TGTGCCCACGGTCACGAGCAGTACTTC
TRBV6-1,TRBJ2-5,NA,TRBD1,CASSEGQGFVETQYF,TGTGCCAGCAGTGAAGGACAGGGGTTCGTGGAGACCCAGTACTTC
TRBV27,TRBJ1-2,NA,NA,CASSKTGNYGYTF,TGTGCCAGCAGTAAAACAGGGAACTATGGCTACACCTTC
TRBV12-3/TRBV12-4,TRBJ1-5,NA,NA,CASSLALGRGQPQHF,TGTGCCAGCAGTTTAGCGCTGGGGCGCGGGCAGCCCCAGCATTTT
TRBV12-3/TRBV12-4,TRBJ2-2,NA,TRBD2,CASGGLAGAGELFF,TGTGCCAGCGGGGGACTAGCGGGGGCCGGGGAGCTGTTTTTT
TRBV18,TRBJ2-2,many,NA,CASSPRDTGELFF,TGTGCCAGCAGCCCCCGGGACACCGGGGAGCTGTTTTTT
TRBV12-3/TRBV12-4,TRBJ2-7,NA,TRBD1,CASSKTGGFYEQYF,TGTGCCAGCAGTAAGACAGGGGGCTTCTACGAGCAGTACTTC
TRBV11-2,TRBJ1-2,few,NA,CASSLDGGNYGYTF,TGTGCCAGCAGCTTAGACGGGGGGAATTATGGCTACACCTTC
TRBV4-2,TRBJ2-1,NA,TRBD1,CASSQNRGTYNEQFF,TGTGCCAGCAGCCAAAACAGGGGCACCTACAATGAGCAGTTCTTC
TRBV13,TRBJ2-1,few,NA,CASSLGNSASSYNEQFF,TGTGCCAGCAGCTTAGGGAATAGCGCCAGCTCCTACAATGAGCAGTTCTTC
TRBV4-1,TRBJ1-5,many,NA,CASSQGTNLYSNQPQHF,TGCGCCAGCAGCCAAGGCACGAACCTATATAGCAATCAGCCCCAGCATTTT
TRBV5-6,TRBJ2-7,many,TRBD2,CASSLFGGTIDEQYF,TGTGCCAGCAGTTTGTTTGGGGGGACTATCGACGAGCAGTACTTC
TRBV5-6,TRBJ1-1,few,NA,CASSTDLNTEAFF,TGTGCCAGCAGCACGGACTTGAACACTGAAGCTTTCTTT
TRBV28,TRBJ2-5,many,NA,CASSQWETQYF,TGTGCCAGCAGTCAATGGGAGACCCAGTACTTC
TRBV7-3,TRBJ2-2,many,NA,CASSLTGLTGELFF,TGTGCCAGCAGCTTAACGGGGTTGACCGGGGAGCTGTTTTTT
TRBV20-1,TRBJ2-3,NA,TRBD2,CSAQGLAGYDTQYF,TGCAGTGCACAGGGACTAGCGGGGTACGATACGCAGTATTTT
TRBV7-9,TRBJ2-7,NA,TRBD2,CASSLAGLESHEQYF,TGTGCCAGCAGCTTAGCGGGACTAGAAAGCCACGAGCAGTACTTC
TRBV12-3/TRBV12-4,TRBJ2-1,few,NA,CASTPDNEQFF,TGTGCCAGCACCCCCGACAATGAGCAGTTCTTC
TRBV19,TRBJ2-2,NA,TRBD2,CASSIDRTSGSRTGELFF,TGTGCCAGTAGTATCGACCGGACTAGCGGATCCAGAACCGGGGAGCTGTTTTTT
TRBV11-2,TRBJ2-7,NA,NA,CASSLEVGGGPYEQYF,TGTGCCAGCAGCTTAGAAGTAGGAGGGGGCCCCTACGAGCAGTACTTC
TRBV12-3/TRBV12-4,TRBJ2-2,many,NA,CASSFGGYTGELFF,TGTGCCAGCAGTTTCGGAGGGTACACCGGGGAGCTGTTTTTT
TRBV11-2,TRBJ2-3,NA,TRBD2,CASSLVGGAPDTQYF,TGTGCCAGCAGCTTAGTCGGGGGGGCCCCAGATACGCAGTATTTT
TRBV24-1,TRBJ2-5,few,TRBD1,CARAGTGEERMLNKETQYF,TGTGCCAGGGCCGGGACAGGGGAGGAGAGGATGCTCAATAAAGAGACCCAGTACTTC
TRBV2,TRBJ1-4,NA,TRBD1,CASSGSRGAYEKLFF,TGTGCCAGCAGCGGAAGCAGGGGGGCGTATGAAAAACTGTTTTTT
TRBV29-1,TRBJ2-7,many,TRBD2,CSAAGGTSSPYEQYF,TGCAGCGCCGCAGGAGGGACTAGCAGCCCCTACGAGCAGTACTTC
TRBV29-1,TRBJ2-3,few,NA,CSVEPQESSTDTQYF,TGCAGCGTTGAACCACAGGAGTCTAGCACAGATACGCAGTATTTT
TRBV7-2,TRBJ1-5,NA,NA,CASSLTRVQPQHF,TGTGCCAGCAGCTTAACCAGGGTGCAGCCCCAGCATTTT
TRBV4-3,TRBJ2-7,few,NA,CASSQDTGTYEQYF,TGCGCCAGCAGCCAAGATACCGGGACCTACGAGCAGTACTTC
TRBV7-8,TRBJ2-5,NA,TRBD2,CASSSRTSFETQYF,TGTGCCAGCAGCTCCAGGACTAGCTTTGAGACCCAGTACTTC
TRBV5-1,TRBJ2-3,many,TRBD2,CASSLGTSWDTDTQYF,TGCGCCAGCAGCTTGGGGACTAGCTGGGACACAGATACGCAGTATTTT
TRBV11-2,TRBJ1-5,few,NA,CASSLFLDSFVCQPQHF,TGTGCCAGCAGCTTATTTCTGGACAGTTTTGTATGTCAGCCCCAGCATTTT
TRBV20-1,TRBJ2-5,few,NA,CSARGSLGTQYF,TGCAGTGCTAGAGGGTCGTTGGGGACCCAGTACTTC
TRBV3-1,TRBJ1-2,NA,NA,CASSQGRETRYGYTF,TGTGCCAGCAGCCAGGGACGGGAAACTCGATATGGCTACACCTTC
TRBV20-1,TRBJ2-7,few,NA,CSAREGLTYEQYF,TGCAGTGCTAGAGAGGGTCTGACCTACGAGCAGTACTTC
TRBV2,TRBJ2-5,few,TRBD1,CARDRTGGKETQYF,TGTGCCAGAGATCGAACAGGGGGCAAAGAGACCCAGTACTTC
TRBV14,TRBJ2-3,NA,NA,CASSQGLTVWGTDTQYF,TGTGCCAGCAGCCAGGGTCTGACAGTCTGGGGCACAGATACGCAGTATTTT
TRBV19,TRBJ2-7,NA,TRBD2,CASSTIAGSLRGVYEQYF,TGTGCCAGTAGTACCATAGCGGGATCACTTAGAGGAGTCTACGAGCAGTACTTC
TRBV24-1,TRBJ2-3,few,NA,CATSEQGADTQYF,TGTGCCACCAGTGAACAGGGTGCGGATACGCAGTATTTT
TRBV9,TRBJ2-3,NA,NA,CASSVEEGWEDTQYF,TGTGCCAGCAGCGTAGAGGAGGGTTGGGAAGATACGCAGTATTTT
TRBV7-2,TRBJ1-1,few,NA,CASSLGMWRNTEAFF,TGTGCCAGCAGCTTAGGGATGTGGCGGAACACTGAAGCTTTCTTT
TRBV5-1,TRBJ2-4,few,TRBD1,CASSLGRTGGNIQYF,TGCGCCAGCAGCTTGGGCCGGACAGGGGGCAACATTCAGTACTTC
TRBV5-6,TRBJ2-7,NA,NA,CASSLEGRGRSYEQYF,TGTGCCAGCAGCTTGGAGGGCAGGGGAAGGTCCTACGAGCAGTACTTC
TRBV7-3,TRBJ1-6,many,NA,CASSLTLRAGWDNSPLHF,TGTGCCAGCAGCTTAACGTTAAGGGCAGGCTGGGATAATTCACCCCTCCACTTT
TRBV7-6,TRBJ2-1,NA,NA,CASRQAGTPYNEQFF,TGTGCCAGCCGCCAAGCCGGGACCCCCTACAATGAGCAGTTCTTC
TRBV12-3/TRBV12-4,TRBJ2-2,few,TRBD2,CASSLPTGTSGRAIGELFF,TGTGCCAGCAGTTTACCGACAGGGACTAGCGGGAGGGCCATCGGGGAGCTGTTTTTT
TRBV6-5,TRBJ1-5,NA,NA,CASSLESRYSNQPQHF,TGTGCCAGCAGTTTGGAATCACGATATAGCAATCAGCCCCAGCATTTT
TRBV5-1,TRBJ2-1,many,NA,CASRDDSYNEQFF,TGCGCCAGCAGGGACGACAGTTACAATGAGCAGTTCTTC